This T cell receptor beta chain was identified in a study of vaccination and CD4 T cells after COVID-19. Concerning this clonotype: Its cognate antigen is unknown.

Treatment indicated: roughly 11-day PBMC culture with coronavirus spike peptide pools or control peptides (ViraFEST assay). Cultured CD4+ T-cell DNA underwent Oncomine TCR Beta short-read sequencing. From the PCR reads, TCRdb called clonotypes with MiXCR, one entry per CDR3 protein. The sample records approximately 23,000 distinct CDR3 sequences, about 50% being singletons. The CDR3 has 14 residues. Germline assignment: CDR1 MGHDK and CDR2 SYGVNS. J lost 6 bases, V lost 4 bases, and 5 bases had no gene match. This sample comprised CD4+ T cells from blood, cultured in vitro, obtained before SARS-CoV-2 vaccination. The origin of this receptor is a human donor who received a COVID-19 vaccine. This chain links TRBV25-1 with TRBJ2-2; 7 nucleotides line up with TRBD1. The CDR3 region has the DNA TGTGCCAGCAGTGGGGCGACAGGGTCCGGGGAGCTGTTTTTT. It codes for CASSGATGSGELFF.